The 15 T cell receptor beta chains given below trace back to one sample, sequenced in a study of T cells after yellow fever vaccination. Each CDR3 protein gets one entry after TCRdb re-called the 5' RACE reads with MiXCR. The sample shows about 170,000 distinct CDR3 sequences, 11% of them seen only once. Sample: CD8+ T cells sorted from PBMCs, taken 15 days after the yellow fever booster vaccination. The receptors shown here come from a man between 18 and 35 years old who received the YFV17D yellow fever vaccine.

This clonotype has more than one count but fewer than ten. This chain joins TRBV6-2 or TRBV6-3 and TRBJ2-4; D unclear. V lost 4 bases, J lost 0 bases, and 4 bases lay in between. The germline V gene encodes CDR1 MNHEY and CDR2 SVGEGT. There are 13 residues in the CDR3. In DNA form, the CDR3 reads TGTGCCAGCAGTTGGGTAGCCAAAAACATTCAGTACTTC. This codes for CASSWVAKNIQYF.

This clonotype came up once. The missing conserved phenylalanine or tryptophan at the end of this CDR3 makes a read error likely. V and J are TRBV4-3 and TRBJ1-3; 8 bases match TRBD1. Germline V gene data show CDR1 as LGHNA and CDR2 as YSLEER. After removal of 0 bases from V and 0 bases from J, the junction contained 4 bases not matched to a gene. The CDR3 extends over 17 amino acids. This chain's CDR3 is CASSQDLGQGSGNTIYI. CDR3 DNA sequence: TGCGCCAGCAGCCAAGATCTCGGACAGGGCTCTGGAAACACCATATATATT.

In nucleotides, the CDR3 is TGTGCCTGGCTTCGGCAGGGCAATGAGCAGTTCTTC. It yields the protein CAWLRQGNEQFF. This chain links TRBV30 with TRBJ2-1, with D possibly TRBD1 on 5 matching bases. With 5 bases removed from V and 6 bases from J, the gap between germline ends came to 11 bases. Germline lookup yields CDR1 GTSNPN and CDR2 SVGIG (reference sequence). The CDR3 has 12 amino acids.

The V gene is TRBV19, the J gene TRBJ1-2; D uncertain. The CDR3 length is 14 residues. V was shortened by 3 bases and J by 6 bases, with 14 bases between the two germline ends. Germline CDR1 and CDR2: LNHDA and SQIVND (reference sequence). The CDR3 protein is CASSIRPATHGYTF. The CDR3 nucleotides read TGTGCCAGTAGTATCCGTCCGGCAACCCATGGCTACACCTTC.

The chain employs TRBV6-2 or TRBV6-3 and TRBJ2-3; D not resolved. The V gene lost 1 base and the J gene lost 4 bases, with 12 bases spanning the gap. The CDR3 is 15 amino acids. Germline V lookup: CDR1 MNHEY, CDR2 SVGEGT. The CDR3 DNA reads as TGTGCCAGCAGTTACTTCAACAGTGAGGCAGATACGCAGTATTTT. It translates to CASSYFNSEADTQYF.

This clonotype was counted only a few times. The chain recombines TRBV2 with TRBJ2-7, with D possibly TRBD2 on 6 matching bases. The CDR3 loop spans 12 amino acids. V was pared by 8 bases and J by 2 bases, with 10 bases between. In germline, CDR1 is SNHLY, CDR2 FYNNEI. DNA of the CDR3: TGTGCCAGCTTAGCGGTACCCTACGAGCAGTACTTC. It yields the protein CASLAVPYEQYF.

This chain joins TRBV3-1 and TRBJ2-3, with D tentatively TRBD2 (6 bases). Trimming left V 1 base short and J 5 bases short, with 10 bases between. The CDR3 has 14 amino acids. Germline CDR1 is LGHDT and CDR2 is YNNKEL (reference sequence). The CDR3 spells CASSQVGGGDTQYF. The CDR3 DNA reads TGTGCCAGCAGCCAAGTCGGGGGAGGAGATACGCAGTATTTT.

V usage is TRBV20-1 and J usage is TRBJ2-7; TRBD1 is a possible D gene (6 bases). The germline CDR1 and CDR2 sequences are DFQATT and SNEGSKA (reference sequence). V was cut by 4 bases and J by 0 bases, with 13 bases left in between. The CDR3 extends over 14 amino acids. The CDR3 protein is CSAKDSRISYEQYV. The CDR3, as DNA: TGCAGTGCTAAGGACAGCCGGATCTCCTACGAGCAGTACGTC.

The rearrangement links TRBV30 to TRBJ2-1; D might be TRBD2 (6 bases). This CDR3 comprises 14 residues. The germline CDR1 and CDR2 sequences are GTSNPN and SVGIG (reference sequence). Trimming took 4 bases from V and 4 from J, leaving 14 bases between them. This CDR3 is CAWNLGRRYNEQFF. CDR3 bases: TGTGCCTGGAATTTGGGGAGGCGGTACAATGAGCAGTTCTTC.

The chain couples TRBV27 to TRBJ2-5; 12 positions agree with TRBD2. In germline, CDR1 is MNHEY, CDR2 SMNVEV (reference sequence). The CDR3 is made up of 16 amino acids. J gave up 4 bases and V 4 bases, and 7 bases lay outside the gene matches. Here the CDR3 DNA reads TGTGCCAGCAGTTCCCCGACTAGCGGGGGCCCAGAGACCCAGTACTTC. It yields the protein CASSSPTSGGPETQYF.

CDR3 residues: CASSFFRQGYEKLFF. DNA for the CDR3: TGTGCCAGCAGTTTTTTTAGACAGGGGTACGAAAAACTGTTTTTT. The chain employs TRBV27 and TRBJ1-4, with 8 bases fitting TRBD1. CDR1 is MNHEY and CDR2 is SMNVEV in the germline V gene (reference sequence). The CDR3 extends over 15 amino acids. The ends lost 3 bases at V and 8 bases at J; junction bases unmatched: 8.

The chain combines TRBV29-1 with TRBJ2-5; TRBD1 matches at 10 bases. This CDR3 region has 15 residues. Trimming cost V 6 bases and J 1 base; bases outside gene matches: 8. Per germline, CDR1 SQVTM and CDR2 ANQGSEA. The CDR3 DNA reads as TGCAGCGTCCCTTCGACAGGGGGCCCCCAAGAGACCCAGTACTTC. It specifies CSVPSTGGPQETQYF.

The gene calls are TRBV7-9 and TRBJ1-1; D not certain. This CDR3 region has 12 residues. Deletions cut 2 bases from V and 2 bases from J, with 3 bases between. Germline lookup yields CDR1 SEHNR and CDR2 FQNEAQ (reference sequence). CDR3: CASSLSNTEAFF. The CDR3 DNA reads TGTGCCAGCAGCTTATCAAACACTGAAGCTTTCTTT. Together with reference TRBV7-9 and TRBJ1-1, the CDR3 gives the full variable domain: DTGVSQNPRHKITKRGQNVTFRCDPISEHNRLYWYRQTLGQGPEFLTYFQNEAQLEKSRLLSDRFSAERPKGSFSTLEIQRTEQGDSAMYLCASSLSNTEAFFGQGTRLTVV.

This clonotype was seen repeatedly, ten times or more. This chain joins TRBV4-2 and TRBJ2-3; D is undetermined. V gave up 4 bases and J gave up 2 bases, with 13 bases separating them. This CDR3 comprises 15 residues. Germline V gene data show CDR1 as LGHNA and CDR2 as YNFKEQ. CDR3 bases: TGTGCCAGCAGCCGCTCCAGCTTAACCACAGATACGCAGTATTTT. This codes for CASSRSSLTTDTQYF.

This clonotype was counted between two and nine times. The V gene is TRBV6-6, the J gene TRBJ2-1; no definite D call. Trimming pared 7 bases from V and 4 bases from J, leaving 11 bases between. The CDR3 is made up of 13 amino acids. Germline CDR1 MNHNY, CDR2 SVGAGI (reference sequence). CDR3: CASKTARYNEQFF. As DNA, the CDR3 is TGTGCCAGCAAGACCGCTCGATACAATGAGCAGTTCTTC.